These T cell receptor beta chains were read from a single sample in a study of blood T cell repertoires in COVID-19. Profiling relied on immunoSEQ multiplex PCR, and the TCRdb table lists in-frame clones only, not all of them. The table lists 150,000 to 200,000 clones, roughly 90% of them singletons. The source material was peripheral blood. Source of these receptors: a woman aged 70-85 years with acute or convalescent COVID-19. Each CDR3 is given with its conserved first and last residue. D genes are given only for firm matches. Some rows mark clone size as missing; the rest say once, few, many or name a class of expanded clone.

TGTGCCAGCAGTAGACAGGGGTCCGGGACTGGGGAGACCCAGTACTTC CASSRQGSGTGETQYF 16 . TRBV2 TRBD1 TRBJ2-5
TGCGCCAGCTCCGCCGGGACAGGGGGCCCTGCGCTCCACTTT CASSAGTGGPALHF 14 . TRBV5-1 TRBD1 TRBJ1-6
TGTGCCAGCAGCTTACGACAGGGTAGAACAGATACGCAGTATTTT CASSLRQGRTDTQYF 15 once TRBV5-4 TRBD1 TRBJ2-3
TGTGCCAGCAGTTTGCGACAGTACACCGGGGAGCTGTTTTTT CASSLRQYTGELFF 14 . TRBV28 . TRBJ2-2
TGTGCCAGCAGCGTCGGACTAGCGGGGAGCTCCTACGAGCAGTACTTC CASSVGLAGSSYEQYF 16 once TRBV2 TRBD2 TRBJ2-7
TGTGCCAGCAGCTTAAGTTGGGGGGGCACTGAAGCTTTCTTT CASSLSWGGTEAFF 14 . TRBV7-2 . TRBJ1-1
TGTGCCAGCAGACTCCACCCCACCGGGGAGCTGTTTTTT CASRLHPTGELFF 13 . TRBV12-3/TRBV12-4 . TRBJ2-2
TGTGCCAGCAGCGGACAGGGGACGGGGAATGAAAAACTGTTTTTT CASSGQGTGNEKLFF 15 . TRBV7-6 TRBD1 TRBJ1-4
TGTGCCAGCAGCTTAGGAACAGGGGGCGCTGGCTATGGCTACACCTTC CASSLGTGGAGYGYTF 16 . TRBV7-9 TRBD1 TRBJ1-2
TGCAGCGCAAAATCGGGTTACACTGAAGCTTTCTTT CSAKSGYTEAFF 12 few TRBV29-1 . TRBJ1-1
TGTGCCAGTAGCCCTAGGGGTTCATACAATGAGCAGTTCTTC CASSPRGSYNEQFF 14 . TRBV7-2 . TRBJ2-1
TGTGCCAGCAGTGAAGCAGGCCTAGGCTCCTACGAGCAGTACTTC CASSEAGLGSYEQYF 15 . TRBV6-1 . TRBJ2-7
TGCGCCAGCAGCCAAGACAGGGAGGGCACTGAAGCTTTCTTT CASSQDREGTEAFF 14 . TRBV4-1 . TRBJ1-1
TGTGCCAGCAGCCAGACAGTCCTCTCTGGAAACACCATATATTTT CASSQTVLSGNTIYF 15 . TRBV3-1/TRBV3-2 . TRBJ1-3
TGTGCCAGTAGCCAGTACCCCGGGGCCTACGAGCAGTACTTC CASSQYPGAYEQYF 14 many TRBV19 . TRBJ2-7
TGTGCCAGCAGCGCCGGGGTCCTTTTTAATGAAAAACTGTTTTTT CASSAGVLFNEKLFF 15 . TRBV5-6 . TRBJ1-4
TGTGCCAGCAGCTTGCGAGAGACCCAGTACTTC CASSLRETQYF 11 . TRBV5-5 . TRBJ2-5
TGTGCCAGCACTGCGGGACCCCCAGATACGCAGTATTTT CASTAGPPDTQYF 13 few TRBV12-3/TRBV12-4 . TRBJ2-3
TGTGCCAGCAGTTACTCGGGCGGGAGTGCAAAGAATGAGCAGTTCTTC CASSYSGGSAKNEQFF 16 . TRBV6-2/TRBV6-3 TRBD2 TRBJ2-1
TGTGCCACCAGTGGCACGGGACAGGGGTACAATGAGCAGTTCTTC CATSGTGQGYNEQFF 15 . TRBV24-1 TRBD1 TRBJ2-1
TGTGCCAGCAGCTCGTACAGGGGTTATAACGAGCAGTACTTC CASSSYRGYNEQYF 14 few TRBV7-8 TRBD1 TRBJ2-7
TGTGCCAGTAGTGGGACAGGGGTACAGCCCCAGCATTTT CASSGTGVQPQHF 13 . TRBV19 TRBD1 TRBJ1-5
TGTGCCAGCAGTGCCGCCCTGGGGAGGAACACTGAAGCTTTCTTT CASSAALGRNTEAFF 15 . TRBV25-1 . TRBJ1-1
TGTGCCAGCAGCTTAGTGGCCACCGGGGAGCTGTTTTTT CASSLVATGELFF 13 . TRBV7-6 . TRBJ2-2
TGTGCCAGCAGCCTCGGAGCCCTTGGGGAAAAACTGTTTTTT CASSLGALGEKLFF 14 once TRBV28 . TRBJ1-4
TGTGCCAGCAGGAGAAACCCGGGACAGGGTCGTAAAGGCGATCAGCCCCAGCATTTT CASRRNPGQGRKGDQPQHF 19 . TRBV7-8 TRBD1 TRBJ1-5
TGTGCCACCAGCAGAGATCTACCGGGGAACACCGGGGAGCTGTTTTTT CATSRDLPGNTGELFF 16 . TRBV15 . TRBJ2-2
TGCGCCAGCAGCCAAGATGGGGCTAGACAGACCCAGTACTTC CASSQDGARQTQYF 14 . TRBV4-3 . TRBJ2-5
TGTGCCAGCAGCTACGGGACAGGGGGTATGGATACGCAGTATTTT CASSYGTGGMDTQYF 15 . TRBV2 TRBD1 TRBJ2-3
TGTGCCATCACTACAGGGGATCACGGGGAGCTGTTTTTT CAITTGDHGELFF 13 . TRBV10-3 TRBD1 TRBJ2-2
TGTGCCATCAGTGATTTGCGGGGGGGCCCCAGCGAGCAGTACTTC CAISDLRGGPSEQYF 15 . TRBV10-3 TRBD2 TRBJ2-7
TGTGCCAGCAGCTTGGGAGGGACAGGCGGGATCACCGGGGAGCTGTTTTTT CASSLGGTGGITGELFF 17 . TRBV5-5 TRBD1 TRBJ2-2
TGTGCCAGCAGCCAGGGGGCGGGACAGCCCCAGCATTTT CASSQGAGQPQHF 13 . TRBV7-8 TRBD1 TRBJ1-5
TGTGCCATTCGAGGAGTTGGTGAGCAGTTCTTC CAIRGVGEQFF 11 few TRBV10-3 . TRBJ2-1
TGTGCCAGCAGCTCCCAAATGGGCCTTGGGGCCAACGTCCTGACTTTC CASSSQMGLGANVLTF 16 . TRBV5-4 . TRBJ2-6
TGTGCTAGTGGTGGATCCGGGACAGGGGTGGGCACCTATAATTCACCCCTCCACTTT CASGGSGTGVGTYNSPLHF 19 . TRBV12-5 TRBD1 TRBJ1-6
TGTGCCAGCAGCACCGACAGTAGCAATCAGCCCCAGCATTTT CASSTDSSNQPQHF 14 . TRBV11-2 . TRBJ1-5
TGTGCCAGCAGCTTAGAAGGGGCGAGGAACACTGAAGCTTTCTTT CASSLEGARNTEAFF 15 . TRBV11-2 . TRBJ1-1
TGCGCCAGCAGCGGGGGGACAGGGAGCGGCTACACCTTC CASSGGTGSGYTF 13 . TRBV5-1 TRBD1 TRBJ1-2
TGTGCCAGCAGCTTTAACAGGGGTAGGGAGCAGTACTTC CASSFNRGREQYF 13 . TRBV5-6 TRBD1 TRBJ2-7
TGCAGCGCTGAAGCGAGCGGGAGGGGGACAGATACGCAGTATTTT CSAEASGRGTDTQYF 15 few TRBV29-1 TRBD2 TRBJ2-3
TGTGCCAGCAGCTCCCGCGTCAGGAATCAGCCCCAGCATTTT CASSSRVRNQPQHF 14 . TRBV13 . TRBJ1-5